This is a list of T cell receptor beta chains from one sample in a study of shared clonotypes between healthy human individuals. Here immunoSEQ multiplex PCR was the method, and the copy in TCRdb shows in-frame clones only, minus some. The sample has fewer than 850,000 clones, approximately 96% seen once; the top ten hold under 0.3%. Material: naive CD8+ T cells sorted from blood. These receptors were taken from a man aged 30-40 years in good health. The CDR3 runs from the conserved cysteine through the conserved F or W. D genes are given only for firm matches. A clone size is listed for some rows: how often the clone was seen (once, few, many), or a class if it is expanded.

V gene	J gene	D gene	clone size	CDR3 protein	CDR3 DNA
TRBV2	TRBJ2-2	-	-	CASSEATSTGELFF	TGTGCCAGCAGTGAAGCTACCTCCACCGGGGAGCTGTTTTTT
TRBV5-1	TRBJ2-3	TRBD2	-	CASSLRLAGVDSTDTQYF	TGCGCCAGCAGCTTGCGGCTAGCGGGAGTAGATAGCACAGATACGCAGTATTTT
TRBV6-1	TRBJ1-2	-	once	CASSAGPNYGYTF	TGTGCCAGCAGTGCGGGACCGAACTATGGCTACACCTTC
TRBV10-3	TRBJ1-1	-	once	CAISSSAGNTEAFF	TGTGCCATCAGTTCCTCGGCCGGAAACACTGAAGCTTTCTTT
TRBV27	TRBJ2-1	-	-	CASSFQHNEQFF	TGTGCCAGCAGTTTTCAGCACAATGAGCAGTTCTTC
TRBV7-9	TRBJ2-7	-	once	CASSLDSSYEQYF	TGTGCCAGCAGCCTGGACAGTAGCTACGAGCAGTACTTC
TRBV29-1	TRBJ2-7	TRBD2	once	CSVVVAGGSYEQYF	TGCAGCGTTGTTGTAGCGGGAGGCTCCTACGAGCAGTACTTC
TRBV5-4	TRBJ2-3	TRBD1	-	CASRSRGRTDTQYF	TGTGCCAGCAGATCCAGGGGGCGCACAGATACGCAGTATTTT
TRBV7-2	TRBJ2-7	TRBD2	-	CASSPSGSSSYEQYF	TGTGCCAGCAGCCCGAGCGGGAGTTCGTCCTACGAGCAGTACTTC
TRBV30	TRBJ1-1	TRBD1	-	CAWSGQGAEAFF	TGTGCCTGGAGTGGACAGGGGGCGGAAGCTTTCTTT
TRBV2	TRBJ1-2	-	-	CASRDVRGSGYTF	TGTGCCAGCAGAGATGTCAGGGGTTCTGGCTACACCTTC
TRBV5-6	TRBJ2-1	TRBD1	-	CASSLASKGQGIF	TGTGCCAGCAGCTTGGCCTCGAAGGGACAGGGGATCTTC
TRBV2	TRBJ2-1	TRBD2	-	CASSWSGLAGVYNEQFF	TGTGCCAGCAGTTGGTCGGGACTAGCGGGAGTCTACAATGAGCAGTTCTTC
TRBV28	TRBJ1-2	TRBD1	-	CASSPPAGTGTGYGYTF	TGTGCCAGCAGTCCCCCCGCGGGGACAGGGACTGGGTATGGCTACACCTTC
TRBV14	TRBJ1-1	TRBD1	-	CASSRLSGTGGTEAFF	TGTGCCAGCAGCCGCCTTTCCGGGACAGGGGGCACTGAAGCTTTCTTT
TRBV27	TRBJ1-1	TRBD1	-	CASSSTGGTEAFF	TGTGCCAGCAGTTCCACAGGGGGGACTGAAGCTTTCTTT
TRBV7-8	TRBJ1-5	-	-	CASSSPLAGGLQPQHF	TGTGCCAGCAGCTCACCTTTGGCGGGGGGTCTTCAGCCCCAGCATTTT
TRBV29-1	TRBJ1-1	TRBD1	-	CSVATDRANTEAFF	TGCAGCGTCGCAACCGACAGGGCGAACACTGAAGCTTTCTTT
TRBV5-5	TRBJ2-7	-	-	CASSLGHRSSSYEQYF	TGTGCCAGCAGCTTGGGCCACAGGAGTAGCTCCTACGAGCAGTACTTC
TRBV6-6	TRBJ2-1	TRBD2	-	CASILRGTSGRDEQFF	TGTGCCAGCATTCTTCGGGGGACTAGCGGGAGAGACGAGCAGTTCTTC
TRBV4-3	TRBJ1-1	-	-	CASSPLLGGYTEAFF	TGCGCCAGCAGCCCCCTCCTGGGAGGGTACACTGAAGCTTTCTTT
TRBV28	TRBJ2-1	-	-	CASGTAGYNEQFF	TGTGCCAGCGGAACGGCGGGGTACAATGAGCAGTTCTTC
TRBV29-1	TRBJ1-1	-	-	CSVEVPQLVNTEAFF	TGCAGCGTTGAAGTTCCACAGCTCGTGAACACTGAAGCTTTCTTT
TRBV4-1	TRBJ2-1	TRBD1	-	CASSRGGQGRDEQFF	TGCGCCAGCAGCCGAGGAGGACAGGGGAGGGATGAGCAGTTCTTC
TRBV7-2	TRBJ2-1	TRBD2	-	CASSLVGGRTYNEQFF	TGTGCCAGCAGCTTAGTGGGCGGGAGGACCTACAATGAGCAGTTCTTC
TRBV4-3	TRBJ2-3	-	once	CASSHRHTSTDTQYF	TGCGCCAGCAGCCACAGGCATACTAGCACAGATACGCAGTATTTT
TRBV4-3	TRBJ2-7	TRBD2	-	CASSQEWLAGVYEQYF	TGCGCCAGCAGCCAAGAATGGCTAGCGGGTGTTTACGAGCAGTACTTC
TRBV19	TRBJ2-2	TRBD2	-	CASSTTSGSLAGELFF	TGTGCCAGTAGCACCACTAGCGGGAGTTTAGCCGGGGAGCTGTTTTTT
TRBV5-5	TRBJ1-3	-	once	CASSLGRRTGGAGNTIYF	TGTGCCAGCAGCTTGGGCAGGCGAACCGGGGGAGCTGGAAACACCATATATTTT
TRBV2	TRBJ2-1	-	-	CARQAASFEQFF	TGTGCCAGACAAGCGGCTAGCTTTGAGCAGTTCTTC
TRBV6-1	TRBJ2-7	TRBD1	-	CASSEGPGQAYEQYF	TGTGCCAGCAGTGAGGGGCCGGGACAGGCCTACGAGCAGTACTTC
TRBV27	TRBJ1-1	-	-	CASSPTKTGLMNTEAFF	TGTGCCAGCAGTCCTACAAAGACAGGACTTATGAACACTGAAGCTTTCTTT
TRBV29-1	TRBJ2-1	-	-	CSVDTSSYNEQFF	TGCAGCGTGGATACAAGCTCCTACAATGAGCAGTTCTTC
TRBV28	TRBJ2-3	-	-	CASSSAGQDTQYF	TGTGCCAGCAGTTCGGCGGGTCAGGATACGCAGTATTTT
TRBV7-9	TRBJ1-5	TRBD1	once	CASSSGTENQPQHF	TGTGCCAGCAGCTCCGGGACAGAAAATCAGCCCCAGCATTTT
TRBV5-4	TRBJ1-2	-	-	CASRDSSGQPNYGYTF	TGTGCCAGCAGGGACTCCTCTGGACAGCCTAACTATGGCTACACCTTC
TRBV5-6	TRBJ2-7	TRBD2	-	CASSLGEGPYEQYF	TGTGCCAGCAGCTTGGGGGAGGGTCCCTACGAGCAGTACTTC
TRBV27	TRBJ1-5	-	-	CASSLLVNQPQHF	TGTGCCAGCAGTTTATTGGTCAATCAGCCCCAGCATTTT
TRBV19	TRBJ2-2	-	-	CASKYGYDTGELFF	TGTGCCAGTAAATACGGATACGACACCGGGGAGCTGTTTTTT